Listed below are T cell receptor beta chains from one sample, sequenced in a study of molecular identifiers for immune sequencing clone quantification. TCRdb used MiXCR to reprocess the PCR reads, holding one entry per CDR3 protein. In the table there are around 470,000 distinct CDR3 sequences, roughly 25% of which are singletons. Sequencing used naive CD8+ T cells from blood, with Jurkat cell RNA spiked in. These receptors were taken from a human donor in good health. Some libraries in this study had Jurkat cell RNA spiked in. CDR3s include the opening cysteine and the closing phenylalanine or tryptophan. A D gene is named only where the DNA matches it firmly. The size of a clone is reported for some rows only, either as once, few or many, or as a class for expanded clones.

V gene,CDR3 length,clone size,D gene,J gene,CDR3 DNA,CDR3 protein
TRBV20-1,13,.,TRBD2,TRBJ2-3,TGCAGGGGGACTAGCGGGAGTACAGATACGCAGTATTTT,CRGTSGSTDTQYF
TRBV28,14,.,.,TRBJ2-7,TGTGCCAGCAGTTTCAAGACAGGCACCTACGAGCAGTACTTC,CASSFKTGTYEQYF
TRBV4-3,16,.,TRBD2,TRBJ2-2,TGCGCCAGCAGCCAAGGCCGACTAGCACCGACCGGGGAGCTGTTTTTT,CASSQGRLAPTGELFF
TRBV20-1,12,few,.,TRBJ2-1,TGCAGTGCCGGAGATCCTTACAATGAGCAGTTCTTC,CSAGDPYNEQFF
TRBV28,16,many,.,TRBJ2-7,TGTGCCAGCAGAGGAGGGACGGGACTCTTTCTCTACGAGCAGTACTTC,CASRGGTGLFLYEQYF
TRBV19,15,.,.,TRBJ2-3,TGTGCCAGTACAGGATGGGGGGGCGGCACAGATACGCAGTATTTT,CASTGWGGGTDTQYF
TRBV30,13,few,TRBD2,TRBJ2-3,TGTGCCTACACGAGCGGGAGGGCAGATACGCAGTATTTT,CAYTSGRADTQYF
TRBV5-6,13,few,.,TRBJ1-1,TGTGCCAGCAGCTTGGTAGGCTCCGGGGAAGCTTTCTTT,CASSLVGSGEAFF
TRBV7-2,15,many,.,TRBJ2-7,TGTGCCAGCAGCTTAGCCCAGGGTACCTTCTACGAGCAGTACTTC,CASSLAQGTFYEQYF
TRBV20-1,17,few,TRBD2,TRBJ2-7,TGCAGTGCTAGAACACCGGGACTATTGTCGCCCTCCTACGAGCAGTACTTC,CSARTPGLLSPSYEQYF
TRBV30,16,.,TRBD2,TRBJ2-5,TGTGCCTGGAGCCCGGGGACTAGCGGGGGAAGGGAGACCCAGTACTTC,CAWSPGTSGGRETQYF
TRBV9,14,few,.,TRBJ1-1,TGTGCCAGCAGCTCGACGGGGTGGGTGGATGAAGCTTTCTTT,CASSSTGWVDEAFF
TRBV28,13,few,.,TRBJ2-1,TGTGCCAGCAGTTTTCGACTAGGAGATGAGCAGTTCTTC,CASSFRLGDEQFF
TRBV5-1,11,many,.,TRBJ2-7,TGCGCCAGCGGCCCGTACTACGAGCAGTACTTC,CASGPYYEQYF
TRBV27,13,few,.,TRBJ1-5,TGTGCCAGCAGTTTAGGTCAGCAGCAGCCCCAGCATTTT,CASSLGQQQPQHF
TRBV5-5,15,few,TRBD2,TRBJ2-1,TGTGCCAGCAGCCTGTCTGGTAGCGGGGTGAATGAGCAGTTCTTC,CASSLSGSGVNEQFF
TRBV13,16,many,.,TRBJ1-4,TGTGCCAGCAGCCAGAACCCAGCCTTCACTAATGAAAAACTGTTTTTT,CASSQNPAFTNEKLFF
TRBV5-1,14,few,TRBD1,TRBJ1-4,TGCGCCAGCAGTGACAGGGCAACTAATGAAAAACTGTTTTTT,CASSDRATNEKLFF
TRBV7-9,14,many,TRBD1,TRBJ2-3,TGTGCCAGCAGCTTAGGGACAGGGACAGATACGCAGTATTTT,CASSLGTGTDTQYF
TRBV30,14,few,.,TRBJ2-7,TGTGCCTGGAGTGTACTACTAAACCGTTACGAGCAGTACTTC,CAWSVLLNRYEQYF
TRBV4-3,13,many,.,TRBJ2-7,TGCGCCAGCAGCCAAGACCAGGGCTACGAGCAGTACTTC,CASSQDQGYEQYF
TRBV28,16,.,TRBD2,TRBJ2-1,TGTGCCAGCAGGTCCCCGCGGGGGAGAGGAAGCAATGAGCAGTTCTTC,CASRSPRGRGSNEQFF
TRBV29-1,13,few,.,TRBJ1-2,TGCAGCGTTGATCGAGGGAGGAACTATGGCTACACCTTC,CSVDRGRNYGYTF
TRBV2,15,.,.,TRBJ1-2,TGTGCCAGCATCCACCGAGGGAGACAGGCCTATGGCTACACCTTC,CASIHRGRQAYGYTF
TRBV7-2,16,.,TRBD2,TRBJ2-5,TGTGCCGGCAGCTTAGTCCCTAGCGGGATTGGTGAGACCCAGTACTTC,CAGSLVPSGIGETQYF
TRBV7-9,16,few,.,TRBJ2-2,TGTGCCAGCAGAACGGTCCTTAGGGGCGACACCGGGGAGCTGTTTTTT,CASRTVLRGDTGELFF
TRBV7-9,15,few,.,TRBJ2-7,TGTGCCAGCAGCCCCGGGCCAGTCAGCTCCTACGAGCAGTACTTC,CASSPGPVSSYEQYF
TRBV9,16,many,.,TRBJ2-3,TGTGCCAGCAGCTTCGGACTGAGATCTAGCACAGATACGCAGTATTTT,CASSFGLRSSTDTQYF
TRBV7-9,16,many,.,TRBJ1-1,TGTGCCAGCAGCTCACCCGACCCGAGCCTGGGAACTGAAGCTTTCTTT,CASSSPDPSLGTEAFF
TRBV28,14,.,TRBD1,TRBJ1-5,TGTGCCAGCAGTTGGGACAGGGCCAATCAGCCCCAGCATTTT,CASSWDRANQPQHF
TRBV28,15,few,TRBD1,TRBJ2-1,TGTGCCAGCAGTTTATACAGGGGCAGGACGGAAGAGCAGTTCTTC,CASSLYRGRTEEQFF
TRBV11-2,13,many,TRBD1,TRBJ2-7,TGTGCCAGCAGCTTGGGACAGGGTAACGAGCAGTACTTC,CASSLGQGNEQYF
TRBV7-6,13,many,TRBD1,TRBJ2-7,TGTGCCAGCAGCTCAGACAGGGGTGGTGAGCAGTACTTC,CASSSDRGGEQYF
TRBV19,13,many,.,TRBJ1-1,TGTGCCAGTAGTATTGGATCGAACACTGAAGCTTTCTTT,CASSIGSNTEAFF
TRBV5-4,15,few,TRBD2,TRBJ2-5,TGTGCCAGCAGCTTCTCGGCGGGGGGGCTAGAGACCCAGTACTTC,CASSFSAGGLETQYF
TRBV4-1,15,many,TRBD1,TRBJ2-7,TGCGCCAGCAGCCAAGGGGACAGTGATACCTACGAGCAGTACTTC,CASSQGDSDTYEQYF
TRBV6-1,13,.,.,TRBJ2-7,TGTGCCAGCACTCAATCCCAGGGCTACGAGCAGTACTTC,CASTQSQGYEQYF
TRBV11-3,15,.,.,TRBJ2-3,TGTGCCAGCAGCCGAGACACTGCTAGCACAGATACGCAGTATTTT,CASSRDTASTDTQYF
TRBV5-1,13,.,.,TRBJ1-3,TGCGCCAGCAAAGTTGAGTCTGGAAACACCATATATTTT,CASKVESGNTIYF
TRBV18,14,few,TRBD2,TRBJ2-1,TGTGCCAGCTCACCCGATCTAGCGGACAATGAGCAGTTCTTC,CASSPDLADNEQFF
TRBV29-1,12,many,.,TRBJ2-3,TGCAGCGTTGAAATAGTCACAGATACGCAGTATTTT,CSVEIVTDTQYF
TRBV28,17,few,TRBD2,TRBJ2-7,TGTGCCAGCAGCAAAACCGGGACTAGCGGGAGAAGGTACGAGCAGTACTTC,CASSKTGTSGRRYEQYF
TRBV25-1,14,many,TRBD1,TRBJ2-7,TGTGCCAGCAGTGAATGGGACAGTACCTACGAGCAGTACTTC,CASSEWDSTYEQYF
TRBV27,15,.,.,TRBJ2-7,TGTGCCAGCAGCCTCGTTGTCGAGGGAGACCACGAGCAGTACTTC,CASSLVVEGDHEQYF
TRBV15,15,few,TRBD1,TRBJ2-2,TGTGCCACCCGGGACAGACGGGAGAACACCGGGGAGCTGTTTTTT,CATRDRRENTGELFF